The next 21 T cell receptor beta chains were all read from a single sample in a study of blood T cells in healthy people across ages (dated by TCRdb to between 2014 and 2017). The method behind the library was 5' RACE. Instrument used: Illumina HiSeq 2500. The second PCR ran for roughly 7 to 11 cycles and used a J-beta primer mix along with a sample-barcoded 5' primer. The raw public reads went through TCRdb reprocessing: fastp at Q25, MiXCR clone calling, in-frame beta chains kept. Identical CDR3 protein sequences are pooled into one entry, listed with their most common genes and DNA. The sample includes about 1.8 million distinct CDR3 sequences, with about 49% observed a single time. Less than 2.5% of the sample is in the top ten clones. Sequencing used blood. The receptors derive from a middle-aged woman in good health.

In this sample, this clonotype turned up many times. This chain links TRBV27 with TRBJ2-5, with 10 bases that match TRBD1. The junction had 6 bases not matched to a gene; V was cut back by 9 bases and J by 5 bases. This CDR3 is built from 13 residues. The germline CDR1 and CDR2 sequences are MNHEY and SMNVEV (reference sequence). CDR3 DNA: TGTGCCAGTTCGACAGGGGGCGGGGAGACCCAGTACTTC. Encoded protein: CASSTGGGETQYF.

The V call is TRBV14, the J call TRBJ2-3, with TRBD1 as a possible D gene (6 bases). Germline assignment: CDR1 SGHDN and CDR2 FVKESK. This CDR3 spans 15 amino acids. With 8 bases removed from V and 3 bases from J, the gap between germline ends came to 18 bases. Here the CDR3 DNA reads TGTGCCAGCTCCCAAGGGGGATTTAAGACAGATACGCAGTATTTT. Protein: CASSQGGFKTDTQYF.

The chain combines TRBV24-1 with TRBJ1-2, with unresolved D. Trimming took 3 bases from V and 8 from J, leaving 12 bases between them. The CDR3 totals 13 residues. Germline V gene data show CDR1 as KGHDR and CDR2 as SFDVKD. CDR3 sequence (DNA): TGTGCCACCAGTGATCCAGACCGGAGGGGCTACACCTTC. Residues: CATSDPDRRGYTF.

CDR3 sequence reads: CASSQDRLAETQYF. DNA for the CDR3: TGCGCCAGCAGCCAAGATCGGTTAGCAGAGACCCAGTACTTC. This chain links TRBV4-1 with TRBJ2-5; D ambiguous. Deletions cut 0 bases from V and 4 bases from J, with 9 bases between. Germline V CDR1 and CDR2: MGHRA, YSYEKL. CDR3 length: 14 amino acids.

This sequence joins TRBV29-1 and TRBJ2-1; TRBD2 aligns across 13 bases. The CDR3 sequence is 14 residues long. Germline CDR1 reads SQVTM; CDR2 reads ANQGSEA. Losses at the gene ends were 7 bases for V and 7 bases for J; bases not matched to a gene: 7. The CDR3: CSGTGTSGVNEQFF. The CDR3 nucleotides read TGCAGCGGCACCGGGACTAGCGGGGTAAATGAGCAGTTCTTC.

Comments on this clonotype: At one end, the junction sequence differs from germline, possibly due to a read error. This rearrangement joins TRBV29-1 to TRBJ2-5; possibly TRBD1 or TRBD2 for D (5 bases each). Germline V gene lookup returns CDR1 SQVTM and CDR2 ANQGSEA. The CDR3 is made up of 14 amino acids. The CDR3 loop reads CCVEGTQGVETQYF. The CDR3 DNA reads TGCTGCGTTGAGGGAACCCAGGGTGTAGAGACCCAGTACTTC.

This CDR3 is CASSYPSGTQYF. The CDR3 nucleotides are TGTGCCAGCAGTTACCCGAGTGGGACCCAGTACTTC. This chain uses TRBV6-5 with TRBJ2-7; D uncertain. Near its end, the DNA agrees better with TRBJ2-5, so the J call may be wrong. Germline CDR1 reads MNHEY; CDR2 reads SVGAGI. The CDR3 is 12 amino acids.

V usage is TRBV7-2 and J usage is TRBJ2-7; D unclear. V was pared by 4 bases and J by 1 base, with 8 bases between. CDR1 and CDR2 (germline): SGHTA, FQGNSA. The CDR3 is 13 amino acids. The chain's CDR3 is CASSSPNSYEQYF. The CDR3 DNA reads as TGTGCCAGCAGCTCCCCGAATTCCTACGAGCAGTACTTC.

The chain has TRBV12-3 or TRBV12-4 and TRBJ2-6, with 7 bases aligning to TRBD1. CDR3 length equals 16 residues. Trimming took 6 bases from V and 2 from J; bases not matched to a gene: 7. The CDR3 region is CASRRQGSAGANVLTF. CDR3 nucleotide sequence: TGTGCCAGCAGACGACAGGGTAGCGCTGGGGCCAACGTCCTGACTTTC.

The V gene is TRBV27, the J gene TRBJ2-3, with D possibly matching TRBD2 (6 bases). V dropped 2 bases and J dropped 0 bases, with 12 bases sitting between them. CDR3 length equals 16 residues. Germline V gene sequence: CDR1 MNHEY, CDR2 SMNVEV (reference sequence). CDR3 sequence: CASSLDWGTSTDTQYF. The CDR3, as DNA: TGTGCCAGCAGTTTAGACTGGGGGACTAGCACAGATACGCAGTATTTT.

V and J are TRBV20-1 and TRBJ2-4; the match to TRBD2 covers 7 bases. The end of the DNA fits TRBJ2-7 better, so the J call may be wrong. Germline V CDR1 and CDR2: DFQATT, SNEGSKA (reference sequence). The CDR3 runs to 16 residues. This chain's CDR3 is CSARDPRLAETREQYF. In DNA form, the CDR3 reads TGCAGTGCTAGGGATCCTAGGCTAGCGGAGACGCGCGAGCAGTACTTC.

This clonotype was counted between two and nine times. The V and J genes are TRBV29-1 and TRBJ2-1; TRBD1 matches at 10 bases. The CDR3 has 13 residues. The V and J ends lost 1 base and 13 bases, in that order; junction bases with no gene match: 7. The germline V gene has CDR1 SQVTM and CDR2 ANQGSEA. CDR3 region: CSVEGQGTGVQFF. The CDR3 region has the DNA TGCAGCGTTGAAGGACAAGGGACAGGGGTACAGTTCTTC.

This clonotype was detected a few times. The chain carries TRBV20-1 and TRBJ2-5; 8 nucleotides line up with TRBD2. The junction had 4 bases not matched to a gene; V was cut back by 0 bases and J by 4 bases. Germline V CDR1 and CDR2: DFQATT, SNEGSKA (reference sequence). CDR3 size: 14 residues. Here the CDR3 DNA reads TGCAGTGCTAGAGAAACGGGGGGGCTAGAGACCCAGTACTTC. Its protein is CSARETGGLETQYF.

This clonotype was recorded a few times. The chain links TRBV9 to TRBJ1-2; D is perhaps TRBD1 (5 bases). V lost 0 bases and J lost 2, with 14 bases in between. Germline-derived CDR1 and CDR2 are SGDLS and YYNGEE. The CDR3 totals 16 residues. CDR3 DNA: TGTGCCAGCAGCGTAGATATGGGGCTGAGCAACTATGGCTACACCTTC. It is translated as CASSVDMGLSNYGYTF.

The gene calls are TRBV7-2 and TRBJ2-3; D remains unclear. Between the trimmed V and J ends, which lost 0 bases and 4 bases, there was a span of 11 bases. Germline lookup yields CDR1 SGHTA and CDR2 FQGNSA. This CDR3 comprises 15 residues. CDR3 coding DNA: TGTGCCAGCAGCTTAGCCATAGATAGGGCAGATACGCAGTATTTT. Protein: CASSLAIDRADTQYF.

As regards this clonotype: A much larger clone differs by one base, so this may be a read error. The chain recombines TRBV4-2 with TRBJ2-3; D remains ambiguous. Germline loops: CDR1 LGHNA, CDR2 YNFKEQ. CDR3 length equals 13 residues. CDR3 sequence reads: CTSSQDLGDTQYF. The CDR3 coding sequence is TGTACCAGCAGCCAAGATCTGGGCGATACGCAGTATTTT.

The chain links TRBV7-2 to TRBJ2-3, with unresolved D. Germline values: CDR1 SGHTA, CDR2 FQGNSA. The CDR3 has 13 amino acids. V was clipped by 1 base and J by 4 bases, with 6 bases between them. The CDR3 here is CASSLDWPDTQYF. The DNA of the CDR3 is TGTGCCAGCAGCTTAGACTGGCCAGATACGCAGTATTTT.

The J gene is TRBJ2-7, the V gene TRBV20-1, with D hard to call. Gene TRBJ2-5 matches the end of the DNA better, so the J call may be wrong. The CDR3 loop spans 11 amino acids. CDR1 and CDR2 from the germline V gene are DFQATT and SNEGSKA (reference sequence). In nucleotides, the CDR3 is TGCAGTGCAGGGAAATCAGAGACCCAGTACTTC. Amino acid sequence: CSAGKSETQYF.

This chain links TRBV7-3 with TRBJ1-2; weak D call: TRBD1 (6 bases). The CDR3 has 16 amino acids. Trimming removed 5 bases at V and 8 bases at J, with 24 bases between. Germline V gene data show CDR1 as SGHTA and CDR2 as FQGTGA. The CDR3 DNA sequence: TGTGCCAGCAGCCTTGCAGGGGTTGCGAGGTTGGTGGGCTACACCTTC. It yields the protein CASSLAGVARLVGYTF. The whole variable domain, filled in from reference TRBV7-3 and TRBJ1-2, reads GAGVSQTPSNKVTEKGKYVELRCDPISGHTALYWYRQSLGQGPEFLIYFQGTGAADDSGLPNDRFFAVRPEGSVSTLKIQRTERGDSAVYLCASSLAGVARLVGYTFGSGTRLTVV.

This clonotype was detected a few times. The rearrangement uses TRBV12-3 or TRBV12-4 and TRBJ2-1, with D perhaps TRBD1 or TRBD2 (5 bases each). The germline V and J ends were trimmed by 7 bases and 2 bases, with 12 bases remaining between them. The CDR3 consists of 14 residues. In DNA form, the CDR3 reads TGTGCCAGCACCGGGACGGTTACCTACAATGAGCAGTTCTTC. Residues: CASTGTVTYNEQFF.

This clonotype was seen only once. The chain couples TRBV21-1 to TRBJ1-2. TRBV21-1 is flagged as a pseudogene. This CDR3 is built from 16 residues. CDR3 in DNA: TGCGCCAGCAGCAAAGCGCTGGGTCCAGCTAACTATGGCTACACCTTC. It encodes CASSKALGPANYGYTF.